A selection of T cell receptor beta chains follows, all from one sample in a study of blood T cell repertoires in COVID-19. Method: immunoSEQ multiplex PCR; TCRdb's copy keeps in-frame clones and lacks some. The sample shows 200,000 to 250,000 clones, 82% of them seen only once. The specimen was peripheral blood. The receptor source for this set is a woman between 40 and 50 years old with acute or convalescent COVID-19. Each CDR3 is given with its conserved first and last residue. D genes are given only for firm matches. A clone size is listed for some rows: how often the clone was seen (once, few, many), or a class if it is expanded.

D: NA; J: TRBJ1-2; size: NA; V: TRBV5-1; DNA: TGCGCCAGCAGCTTGGACCGGACAGTCTATGGCTACACCTTC; CDR3: CASSLDRTVYGYTF
D: TRBD2; J: TRBJ2-1; size: few; V: TRBV3-1/TRBV3-2; DNA: TGTGCCAGCAGCCTCGGGGGACTAGACTACAATGAGCAGTTCTTC; CDR3: CASSLGGLDYNEQFF
D: NA; J: TRBJ1-4; size: few; V: TRBV5-6; DNA: TGTGCCAGCAGCTTGGGGGGCTTCGGAACTAATGAAAAACTGTTTTTT; CDR3: CASSLGGFGTNEKLFF
D: NA; J: TRBJ2-7; size: NA; V: TRBV30; DNA: TGTGCCTGGAGTGTGGGGAGCTTCTACGAGCAGTACTTC; CDR3: CAWSVGSFYEQYF
D: NA; J: TRBJ2-4; size: NA; V: TRBV2; DNA: TGTGCCAGCACAGGGCAGATAAACATTCAGTACTTC; CDR3: CASTGQINIQYF
D: NA; J: TRBJ2-1; size: NA; V: TRBV4-2; DNA: TGTGCCAGCAGCCGGACTCCCGGGGGAGGATACAATGAGCAGTTCTTC; CDR3: CASSRTPGGGYNEQFF
D: TRBD1; J: TRBJ1-4; size: NA; V: TRBV5-5; DNA: TGTGCCAGCAGCTTTGACAGGGTACTCGCAACTAATGAAAAACTGTTTTTT; CDR3: CASSFDRVLATNEKLFF
D: NA; J: TRBJ2-3; size: NA; V: TRBV9; DNA: TGTGCCAGCAGCGTAGGAACGGGGGGCCAGGTAGATACGCAGTATTTT; CDR3: CASSVGTGGQVDTQYF
D: NA; J: TRBJ1-2; size: NA; V: TRBV10-3; DNA: TGTGCCATCAGTGTCGACACGCTGAACTATGGCTACACCTTC; CDR3: CAISVDTLNYGYTF
D: TRBD2; J: TRBJ2-2; size: NA; V: TRBV18; DNA: TGTGCCAGCTCACGGCCGGGACTAGCGGGGGCGAACACCGGGGAGCTGTTTTTT; CDR3: CASSRPGLAGANTGELFF
D: NA; J: TRBJ1-1; size: NA; V: TRBV6-2/TRBV6-3; DNA: TGTGCCAGCAGTTACGGCCTTATGGAGGGGGCTTTCTTT; CDR3: CASSYGLMEGAFF
D: NA; J: TRBJ1-5; size: NA; V: TRBV5-6; DNA: TGTGCCAGCAGCTGGAGGGTGGCGGGCGGTCAGCCCCAGCATTTT; CDR3: CASSWRVAGGQPQHF
D: TRBD1; J: TRBJ1-6; size: NA; V: TRBV4-1; DNA: TGCGCCAGCAGCCAGGCCGACAGGGTGGGTTCACCCCTCCACTTT; CDR3: CASSQADRVGSPLHF
D: NA; J: TRBJ1-5; size: NA; V: TRBV30; DNA: TGTGCCTGGAGTCCCACAGGGCATCAGCCCCAGCATTTT; CDR3: CAWSPTGHQPQHF
D: NA; J: TRBJ2-1; size: NA; V: TRBV3-1/TRBV3-2; DNA: TGTGCCAGCAGCAGACAGGTAATAGGGAATGAGCAGTTCTTC; CDR3: CASSRQVIGNEQFF
D: NA; J: TRBJ2-7; size: NA; V: TRBV5-1; DNA: TGCGCCAGCAGCTTGGGGGCAGGGGGGTACGAGCAGTACTTC; CDR3: CASSLGAGGYEQYF
D: NA; J: TRBJ2-7; size: NA; V: TRBV13; DNA: TGTGCCAGCAGCCCTAAACTGGGGCTCGAGCAGTACTTC; CDR3: CASSPKLGLEQYF
D: NA; J: TRBJ1-5; size: NA; V: TRBV12-5; DNA: TGTGCTAGTGGTTTGGGCAGGGATCGCAATCAGCCCCAGCATTTT; CDR3: CASGLGRDRNQPQHF
D: TRBD2; J: TRBJ2-3; size: NA; V: TRBV7-2; DNA: TGTGCCAGCAGCTTGGGACTAGCGGGAGGTGCAGATACGCAGTATTTT; CDR3: CASSLGLAGGADTQYF
D: NA; J: TRBJ2-1; size: NA; V: TRBV25-1; DNA: TGTGCCAGCAGTGAACGTGCGGGACTTTACAATGAGCAGTTCTTC; CDR3: CASSERAGLYNEQFF
D: TRBD1; J: TRBJ1-3; size: NA; V: TRBV2; DNA: TGTGCCAGCAGTGATTGGACAGGGGGCGCAGGAAACACCATATATTTT; CDR3: CASSDWTGGAGNTIYF
D: NA; J: TRBJ1-1; size: NA; V: TRBV6-5; DNA: TGTGCCAGCACAGCGTCGTGGAACACTGAAGCTTTCTTT; CDR3: CASTASWNTEAFF
D: NA; J: TRBJ1-6; size: NA; V: TRBV5-4; DNA: TGTGCCAGCAGCGGAGGGGATCATAATTCACCCCTCCACTTT; CDR3: CASSGGDHNSPLHF
D: NA; J: TRBJ1-5; size: NA; V: TRBV2; DNA: TGTGCCAGCTCCGAGTTGAGGAGCAATCAGCCCCAGCATTTT; CDR3: CASSELRSNQPQHF
D: NA; J: TRBJ1-1; size: NA; V: TRBV6-2/TRBV6-3; DNA: TGTGCCAGCAGTATCAGGGGTACTGAAGCTTTCTTT; CDR3: CASSIRGTEAFF
D: TRBD1; J: TRBJ1-5; size: NA; V: TRBV4-1; DNA: TGCGCCAGCAGCCAAGTGGACAGGGCGGACCAGCCCCAGCATTTT; CDR3: CASSQVDRADQPQHF
D: NA; J: TRBJ2-6; size: NA; V: TRBV5-8; DNA: TGTGCCAGCAGCGTCGGGGGCAACGTCCTGACTTTC; CDR3: CASSVGGNVLTF